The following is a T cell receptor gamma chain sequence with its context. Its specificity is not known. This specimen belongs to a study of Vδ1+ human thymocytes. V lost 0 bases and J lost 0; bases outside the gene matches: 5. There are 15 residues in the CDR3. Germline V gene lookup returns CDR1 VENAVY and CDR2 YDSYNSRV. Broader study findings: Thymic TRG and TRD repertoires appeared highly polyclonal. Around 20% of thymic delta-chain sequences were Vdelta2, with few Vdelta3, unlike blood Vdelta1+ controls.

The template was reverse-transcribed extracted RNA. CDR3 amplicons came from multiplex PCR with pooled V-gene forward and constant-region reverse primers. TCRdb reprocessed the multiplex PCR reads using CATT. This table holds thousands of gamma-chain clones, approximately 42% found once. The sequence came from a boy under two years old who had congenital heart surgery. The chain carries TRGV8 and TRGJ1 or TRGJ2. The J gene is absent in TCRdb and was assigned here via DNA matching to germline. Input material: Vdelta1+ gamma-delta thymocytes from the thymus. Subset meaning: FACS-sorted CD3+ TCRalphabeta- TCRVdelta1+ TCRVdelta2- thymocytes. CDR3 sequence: CATWDRHSNYYKKLF. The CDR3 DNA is TGTGCCACCTGGGATAGGCATTCGAATTATTATAAGAAACTCTTT.